This entry describes one T cell receptor beta chain. What it recognizes is unknown. The data derive from a study of cytomegalovirus exposure and HLA in healthy donors. Study-wide background: Samples from HLA-typed donors yielded about 86 million unique TCRs in an early data release. Findings of the study overall: Presence/absence results assume similar sequencing depth per donor, which may not hold.

This CDR3 has 14 residues. The germline V gene has CDR1 SGDLS and CDR2 YYNGEE. The V gene lost 7 bases and the J gene lost 2 bases, with 16 bases spanning the gap. PCR employed 60 Vbeta and 13 Jbeta primers. Using immunoSEQ multiplex PCR, the repertoire was profiled, and TCRdb retains in-frame clones only, with some absent. The data show approximately 290,000 clones, 80% seen once. The chain has TRBV9 and TRBJ2-7; D might be TRBD2 (5 bases). The source material was PBMCs. The sequence derives from a girl aged 2 to 9 in good health and CMV-seronegative. The CDR3 coding sequence is TGTGCCAGCGCGGAAAGCACTAGTCCCTACGAGCAGTACTTC. Residues: CASAESTSPYEQYF.